This entry concerns a single T cell receptor beta chain. Categorization into cohorts depended on clinical history that participants reported. CDR3 length: 17 amino acids. CDR1 and CDR2 (germline): LNHNV, YYDKDF (reference sequence). The ends lost 0 bases at V and 3 bases at J; junction bases unmatched: 7. The data were taken from a study of blood T cell repertoires in COVID-19. Some clones are missing from TCRdb's copy, which holds only in-frame ones; the method was immunoSEQ multiplex PCR. The data contain over 200,000 clones, around nine tenths of them singletons. Sequencing was carried out using PBMCs or T cells enriched from blood (not recorded which). The chain employs TRBV15 and TRBJ2-1; 8 bases are a match to TRBD2. This TCR was recovered from a woman younger than 45 who had been exposed to COVID-19. DNA for the CDR3: TGTGCCACCAGCAGAGATGAGGGACTAGTAGACTACAATGAGCAGTTCTTC. This gives the protein CATSRDEGLVDYNEQFF.